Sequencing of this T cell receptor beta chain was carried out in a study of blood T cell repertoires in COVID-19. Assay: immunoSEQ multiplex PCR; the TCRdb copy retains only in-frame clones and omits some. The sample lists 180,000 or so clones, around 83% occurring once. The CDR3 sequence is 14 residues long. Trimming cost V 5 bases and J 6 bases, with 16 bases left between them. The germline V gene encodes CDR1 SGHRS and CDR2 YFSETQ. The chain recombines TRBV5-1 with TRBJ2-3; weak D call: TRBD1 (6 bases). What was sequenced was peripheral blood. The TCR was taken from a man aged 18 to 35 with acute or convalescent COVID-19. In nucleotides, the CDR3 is TGCGCCAGCAGAAAACAGGGTTCGTCGGATACGCAGTATTTT. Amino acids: CASRKQGSSDTQYF.